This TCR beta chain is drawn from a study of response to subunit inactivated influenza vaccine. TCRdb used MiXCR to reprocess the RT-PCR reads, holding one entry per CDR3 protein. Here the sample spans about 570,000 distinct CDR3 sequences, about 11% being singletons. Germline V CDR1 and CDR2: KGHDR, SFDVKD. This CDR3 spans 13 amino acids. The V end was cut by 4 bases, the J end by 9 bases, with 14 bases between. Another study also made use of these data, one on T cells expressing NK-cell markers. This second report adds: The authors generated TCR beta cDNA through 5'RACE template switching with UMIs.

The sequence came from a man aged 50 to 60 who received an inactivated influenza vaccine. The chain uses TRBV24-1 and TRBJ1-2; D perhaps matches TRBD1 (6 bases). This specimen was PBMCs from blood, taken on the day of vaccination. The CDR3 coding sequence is TGTGCCACCAGTGAATCGACAGGCTACCGCTACACCTTC. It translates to CATSESTGYRYTF.